This entry lists 25 T cell receptor beta chains sequenced from one sample in a study of blood T cell repertoires in COVID-19 (dated by TCRdb to the early 2020s). The protocol used for the library was the immunoSEQ multiplex PCR assay. This immuneACCESS table, as held by TCRdb, lists in-frame sequences with V and J called but not all clones. Of the missing ones, under half trace to an unresolved V gene in checked studies; the others have no known cause. The sample table contains about 440,000 clones; only one count was recorded for about 85% of them. Under 2.5% of the sample comes from the top ten. The sequencing input was PBMCs or T cells enriched from blood (not recorded which). The receptors originated from a woman in her late teens or twenties with acute COVID-19.

The chain has TRBV7-9 and TRBJ1-6; 7 bases match TRBD1. V trimming: 5 bases; J trimming: 4 bases; junction bases outside the gene matches: 5. The CDR3 extends over 15 amino acids. Germline lookup yields CDR1 SEHNR and CDR2 FQNEAQ (reference sequence). CDR3 in amino acids: CASSHDRVYNSPLHF. Here the CDR3 DNA reads TGTGCCAGCAGCCACGACAGGGTTTATAATTCACCCCTCCACTTT.

The rearrangement uses TRBV4-3 and TRBJ2-1; 8 bases align to TRBD2. The V and J ends lost 0 bases and 5 bases, in that order; junction bases with no gene match: 6. This CDR3 comprises 16 residues. The germline gives CDR1 LGHNA, CDR2 YSLEER. This CDR3 is CASSQEIGTRHNEQFF. The CDR3 bases are TGCGCCAGCAGCCAAGAAATCGGGACTAGGCACAATGAGCAGTTCTTC.

This chain uses TRBV7-9 with TRBJ1-2, with D perhaps TRBD1 (6 bases). The V end was cut by 6 bases, the J end by 6 bases, with 17 bases between. The germline V gene encodes CDR1 SEHNR and CDR2 FQNEAQ (reference sequence). CDR3 length: 14 residues. CDR3 bases: TGTGCCAGCAGTTCCAGGGGCGGGTTGCATGGCTACACCTTC. Translating it yields CASSSRGGLHGYTF.

J is TRBJ2-1 and V is TRBV24-1; the match to TRBD2 covers 14 bases. V lost 4 bases to trimming and J lost 8 bases; unmatched junction nucleotides: 6. Germline V gene lookup returns CDR1 KGHDR and CDR2 SFDVKD. The CDR3 runs to 16 residues. CDR3 sequence (DNA): TGTGCCACCAGTGACCGGGGACTAGCGGGAGTACATGAGCAGTTCTTC. Translation gives CATSDRGLAGVHEQFF.

V is TRBV27 and J is TRBJ1-1; 7 nucleotides match TRBD1. This CDR3 is 15 amino acids long. The trim removed 7 bases at V and 2 bases at J, leaving 10 bases unmatched. Looked up from germline, CDR1 is MNHEY and CDR2 is SMNVEV (reference sequence). In nucleotides, the CDR3 is TGTGCCAGCAATCTGACAGGGCCGATTAACACTGAAGCTTTCTTT. Protein: CASNLTGPINTEAFF.

The CDR3, as DNA: TGTGCCAGCAGCCAAGGACAGGGGGAAGAAAAACTGTTTTTT. Translated: CASSQGQGEEKLFF. The chain combines TRBV3-1 (or the pseudogene TRBV3-2) with TRBJ1-4, with 9 bases fitting TRBD1. V dropped 1 base and J dropped 8; count of bases not matched to a gene: 2. The CDR3 length is 14 residues. Per the germline V gene, CDR1 is LGHDT and CDR2 is YNNKEL (reference sequence).

The chain has TRBV7-9 and TRBJ2-1; TRBD2 matches at 12 bases. J was trimmed by 5 bases and V by 5 bases; bases with no gene match: 4. The germline V gene encodes CDR1 SEHNR and CDR2 FQNEAQ (reference sequence). This CDR3 spans 15 amino acids. The CDR3 DNA follows: TGTGCCAGCAGCGCCCTAGCGGGGGGGGACAATGAGCAGTTCTTC. Protein product: CASSALAGGDNEQFF.

V usage is TRBV7-9 and J usage is TRBJ2-5; D gene ambiguous. Trimming removed 3 bases at V and 5 bases at J, with 7 bases between. Looked up from germline, CDR1 is SEHNR and CDR2 is FQNEAQ (reference sequence). This CDR3 has 12 amino acids. This CDR3 reads CASSFSPETQYF. CDR3 nucleotides: TGTGCCAGCAGCTTTTCCCCGGAGACCCAGTACTTC.

This rearrangement joins TRBV7-9 to TRBJ2-5; perhaps TRBD2 as D (5 bases). CDR1 and CDR2 from the germline V gene are SEHNR and FQNEAQ (reference sequence). V was clipped by 6 bases and J by 3 bases, with 17 bases between them. The CDR3 length is 15 residues. CDR3: CASSLRVDYKETQYF. The CDR3 bases are TGTGCCAGCAGTCTTAGGGTAGACTATAAAGAGACCCAGTACTTC.

The chain joins TRBV11-2 to TRBJ2-1, with 10 bases aligning to TRBD2. V shed 3 bases and J 7 bases; nucleotides not matched to a gene: 15. The germline V gene encodes CDR1 SGHAT and CDR2 FQNNGV. The CDR3 sequence is 18 residues long. The chain's CDR3 is CASSLGVGLAGVRNEQFF. The DNA of the CDR3 is TGTGCCAGCAGCTTGGGCGTTGGGCTAGCGGGAGTGAGGAATGAGCAGTTCTTC.

This clone was counted a few times. This chain connects TRBV2 to TRBJ1-3; D is ambiguous. The length of the CDR3 is 13 residues. Germline loops: CDR1 SNHLY, CDR2 FYNNEI. Trimming took 3 bases from V and 4 from J, leaving 7 bases between them. Here the CDR3 reads CASSDDGGNTIYF. As DNA, the CDR3 is TGTGCCAGCAGTGACGACGGGGGAAACACCATATATTTT.

The rearrangement links TRBV6-1 to TRBJ2-1; tentatively, D is TRBD1 (5 bases). Trimming left V 1 base short and J 2 bases short, with 9 bases between. The CDR3 has 15 amino acids. Germline loops: CDR1 MNHNS, CDR2 SASEGT. DNA for the CDR3: TGTGCCAGCAGTGAAGAGGGGCGACCCTACAATGAGCAGTTCTTC. It codes for CASSEEGRPYNEQFF.

The CDR3 region has the DNA TGTGCCAGCAGCGTAGAATGGACAGTCTCAGGCTACACCTTC. Encoded protein: CASSVEWTVSGYTF. The chain couples TRBV9 to TRBJ1-2; D is possibly TRBD1 (6 bases). Trimming removed 0 bases from V and 8 bases from J, with 14 bases in between. Germline assignment: CDR1 SGDLS and CDR2 YYNGEE. CDR3 length equals 14 residues.

The chain has TRBV3-1 (or the pseudogene TRBV3-2) and TRBJ2-3, with TRBD1 as a possible D gene (5 bases). Germline values: CDR1 LGHDT, CDR2 YNNKEL (reference sequence). V was shortened by 4 bases and J by 2 bases, with 13 bases between the two germline ends. There are 15 residues in the CDR3. The CDR3 spells CASSPGRVLTDTQYF. Here the CDR3 DNA reads TGTGCCAGCAGCCCGGGCAGGGTACTCACAGATACGCAGTATTTT.

The rearrangement joins TRBV6-5 to TRBJ2-3; 11 positions match TRBD2. CDR3 length: 15 residues. Trimming took 7 bases from V and 3 from J; bases not matched to a gene: 6. Germline CDR1 reads MNHEY; CDR2 reads SVGAGI. The CDR3 loop is CASTLAGGPTDTQYF. The CDR3 DNA follows: TGTGCCAGCACATTAGCGGGAGGGCCAACAGATACGCAGTATTTT.

The chain employs TRBV7-9 and TRBJ1-1, with TRBD1 matching over 7 bases. CDR3 size: 17 residues. The germline V gene has CDR1 SEHNR and CDR2 FQNEAQ (reference sequence). V lost 1 base, J lost 1 base, and 9 bases stayed unmatched. CDR3 sequence reads: CASSLVGQVAKNTEAFF. Written as DNA, the CDR3 is TGTGCCAGCAGCTTAGTTGGACAGGTCGCGAAGAACACTGAAGCTTTCTTT.

The chain recombines TRBV7-2 with TRBJ2-7; D might be TRBD1 (5 bases). V was pared by 5 bases and J by 3 bases, with 11 bases between. Looked up from germline, CDR1 is SGHTA and CDR2 is FQGNSA. The CDR3 is 13 amino acids. The CDR3 here is CASSRGDSYEQYF. As DNA, the CDR3 is TGTGCCAGCAGCAGAGGAGACAGCTACGAGCAGTACTTC.

The chain joins TRBV2 to TRBJ2-1; 10 nucleotides agree with TRBD2. Germline V lookup: CDR1 SNHLY, CDR2 FYNNEI. The V and J ends lost 4 bases and 6 bases, in that order; junction bases with no gene match: 6. There are 15 residues in the CDR3. CDR3 DNA sequence: TGTGCCAGCAGTGTGCGGGCTAGCGGGAGCAATGAGCAGTTCTTC. The encoded protein is CASSVRASGSNEQFF.

The chain employs TRBV9 and TRBJ2-3; D is ambiguous. Trimming took off 2 bases at V and 5 bases at J, with 12 bases between the two ends. Germline V gene lookup returns CDR1 SGDLS and CDR2 YYNGEE. This CDR3 spans 14 amino acids. CDR3 coding DNA: TGTGCCAGCAGCGTCGCCGCGGTGGAAGATACGCAGTATTTT. Residues: CASSVAAVEDTQYF. The full variable domain, completed using reference TRBV9 and TRBJ2-3, is DSGVTQTPKHLITATGQRVTLRCSPRSGDLSVYWYQQSLDQGLQFLIQYYNGEERAKGNILERFSAQQFPDLHSELNLSSLELGDSALYFCASSVAAVEDTQYFGPGTRLTVL.

The J gene is TRBJ2-3, the V gene TRBV11-3, with 9 bases identical to TRBD2. The junction had 9 bases not matched to a gene; V was cut back by 5 bases and J by 3 bases. Germline V gene data show CDR1 as SGHNT and CDR2 as YENEEA. The CDR3 consists of 16 residues. The CDR3 region is CASSPLIAGETDTQYF. In nucleotides, the CDR3 is TGTGCCAGCAGCCCCCTGATAGCGGGAGAGACAGATACGCAGTATTTT.

The rearrangement joins TRBV5-8 to TRBJ1-5; no clear D. V dropped 4 bases and J dropped 10 bases, with 15 bases sitting between them. The CDR3 runs 13 residues. Germline V gives CDR1 SGHTS, CDR2 YDEGEE. CDR3 in amino acids: CASSAGGAGPQHF. The CDR3 DNA reads as TGTGCCAGCAGCGCCGGAGGAGCGGGCCCCCAGCATTTT.

The genes are TRBV21-1 and TRBJ1-5; TRBD1, the D gene given by the table, was not confirmed from the DNA. TRBV21-1 is a pseudogene segment. This CDR3 has 16 residues. The CDR3 loop reads CASSKNLARDNQPQHF. CDR3 in DNA: TGTGCCAGCAGCAAAAATCTCGCCAGGGACAATCAGCCCCAGCATTTT.

The chain recombines TRBV5-1 with TRBJ1-5; maybe TRBD1 (5 bases). The V end lost 4 bases, the J end lost 6 bases, and 20 bases lay between the germline ends. Germline V gives CDR1 SGHRS, CDR2 YFSETQ. This CDR3 spans 16 amino acids. The CDR3 sequence: CASSPSTRGAGQPQHF. CDR3 nucleotides: TGCGCCAGCAGCCCCTCGACACGCGGGGCCGGTCAGCCCCAGCATTTT.

This clone has a handful of counts. V usage is TRBV4-3 and J usage is TRBJ1-5; 8 nucleotides match TRBD1. There are 15 residues in the CDR3. Germline CDR1 and CDR2: LGHNA and YSLEER. The trim removed 3 bases at V and 5 bases at J, leaving 6 bases unmatched. The CDR3 coding sequence is TGCGCCAGCAGCCAGGACAGGGTAGGGGATCAGCCCCAGCATTTT. Its protein product is CASSQDRVGDQPQHF.

The J gene is TRBJ1-5, the V gene TRBV18; D is unresolved. This CDR3 has 13 amino acids. Trimming left V 1 base short and J 7 bases short, with 8 bases between. Germline CDR1 reads KGHSH; CDR2 reads LQKENI. The CDR3 is CASSPLEEQPQHF. Written as DNA, the CDR3 is TGTGCCAGCTCACCACTTGAGGAACAGCCCCAGCATTTT.